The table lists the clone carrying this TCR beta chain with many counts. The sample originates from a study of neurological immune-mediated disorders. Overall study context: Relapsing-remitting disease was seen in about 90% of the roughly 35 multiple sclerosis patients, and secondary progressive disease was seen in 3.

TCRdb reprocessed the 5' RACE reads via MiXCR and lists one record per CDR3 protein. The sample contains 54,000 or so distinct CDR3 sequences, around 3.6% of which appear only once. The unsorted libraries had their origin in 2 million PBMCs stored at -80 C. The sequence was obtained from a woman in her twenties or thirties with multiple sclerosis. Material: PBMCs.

CDR3 nucleotides: TGCAGTGCTAGACCGGGACAGGGTGGCAATGAGCAGTTCTTC. Translation gives CSARPGQGGNEQFF. The chain links TRBV20-1 to TRBJ2-1; TRBD1 matches at 9 bases. The CDR3 spans 14 residues. V gave up 2 bases and J gave up 6 bases; unmatched junction bases: 5. The germline CDR1 and CDR2 sequences are DFQATT and SNEGSKA (reference sequence).